This T cell receptor (beta chain) was recorded in a study of blood T cell repertoires in COVID-19. J lost 5 bases, V lost 4 bases, and 7 bases had no gene match. This CDR3 is built from 15 residues. Germline V gene sequence: CDR1 SGHAT, CDR2 FQDESV (reference sequence). TCRdb's copy holds only in-frame clones and misses some; the assay was immunoSEQ multiplex PCR. The sample has around 93,000 clones; over 70% are singletons. The sequencing input was peripheral blood. The chain is built from TRBV11-1 and TRBJ2-1, with 8 bases matching TRBD2. This TCR came from an elderly woman with acute or convalescent COVID-19. CDR3: CASSYPAGGHNEQFF. As DNA, the CDR3 is TGTGCCAGCAGCTATCCGGCGGGAGGCCACAATGAGCAGTTCTTC. Together with reference TRBV11-1 and TRBJ2-1, the CDR3 gives the full variable domain: EAEVAQSPRYKITEKSQAVAFWCDPISGHATLYWYRQILGQGPELLVQFQDESVVDDSQLPKDRFSAERLKGVDSTLKIQPAELGDSAMYLCASSYPAGGHNEQFFGPGTRLTVL.